The T cell receptor beta chain under discussion was sequenced for a study of blood T cell repertoires in COVID-19. CDR1 is SGHVS, CDR2 FNYEAQ, per germline. The CDR3 length is 18 residues. With 5 bases clipped from V and 4 bases from J, the junction kept 16 bases outside the gene matches. The data were produced by immunoSEQ multiplex PCR, yet TCRdb's version contains in-frame clones alone and is incomplete. The table records some 30,000 clones, 84% of them present only once. This clone was picked up one time. This TCR came from a human donor in a cohort sampled during active COVID-19. This rearrangement joins TRBV7-6 to TRBJ2-2, with 7 positions matching TRBD1. Sequencing was performed on peripheral blood. The CDR3 protein is CASSPTGDGAGGTGELFF. CDR3 bases: TGTGCCAGCAGCCCAACAGGGGACGGTGCTGGTGGCACCGGGGAGCTGTTTTTT. The variable domain in full, completed from reference TRBV7-6 and TRBJ2-2, reads GAGVSQSPRYKVTKRGQDVALRCDPISGHVSLYWYRQALGQGPEFLTYFNYEAQQDKSGLPNDRFSAERPEGSISTLTIQRTEQRDSAMYRCASSPTGDGAGGTGELFFGEGSRLTVL.